This is a list of T cell receptor beta chains from one sample in a study of T cell responses to AZD1222 COVID-19 vaccine. Libraries were prepared by immunoSEQ multiplex PCR; TCRdb keeps only in-frame clonotypes and omits some of them. The table shows about 140,000 clones, with around 87% occurring only once. Sequenced material: peripheral blood, taken on day 0 of AZD1222 vaccination. The receptors were gathered from an adult in good health. Each CDR3 is given with its conserved first and last residue. The D gene is left open where the match is weak. The listing skips clone size in some rows; elsewhere it reads once, few, many or a size class.

CASSLGGQRAYEQYF	TGTGCCAGCTCACTAGGAGGACAAAGAGCCTACGAGCAGTACTTC	TRBV18	NA	few	TRBJ2-7
CASSPNSRAGYGYTF	TGTGCCAGCAGTCCTAATTCCAGGGCGGGCTATGGCTACACCTTC	TRBV2	NA	NA	TRBJ1-2
CASSKTGTAYRVTHRERDGYTF	TGTGCCAGCAGCAAAACTGGGACAGCGTATAGAGTTACCCACCGAGAGAGAGATGGCTACACCTTC	TRBV21-1	NA	NA	TRBJ1-2
CASSKDRGGNRRIIWHSNQPQHF	TGTGCCAGCAGCAAAGATCGGGGGGGCAACCGAAGAATTATATGGCATAGCAATCAGCCCCAGCATTTT	TRBV21-1	NA	NA	TRBJ1-5
CASSLGGGAIASTDTQYF	TGTGCCAGTAGTCTCGGCGGGGGGGCGATCGCTAGCACAGATACGCAGTATTTT	TRBV19	TRBD2	NA	TRBJ2-3
CASSLGGGGYTF	TGTGCCAGCAGCTTAGGGGGGGGAGGCTACACCTTC	TRBV7-8	NA	NA	TRBJ1-2
CASSYSGDSGQPQHF	TGTGCCAGCAGTTACTCAGGGGACAGCGGTCAGCCCCAGCATTTT	TRBV6-5	TRBD1	NA	TRBJ1-5
CASSIAGGQQPQHF	TGTGCCAGTAGTATTGCAGGGGGCCAACAGCCCCAGCATTTT	TRBV19	TRBD1	NA	TRBJ1-5
CASNNVGVNTEAFF	TGTGCCAGCAACAACGTGGGGGTGAACACTGAAGCTTTCTTT	TRBV27	NA	NA	TRBJ1-1
CASSEVAGAQPQHF	TGTGCCAGCAGCGAGGTCGCAGGGGCTCAGCCCCAGCATTTT	TRBV2	NA	NA	TRBJ1-5
CASSGRQGSSYNEQFF	TGTGCCAGCAGCGGCAGACAGGGGAGCTCCTACAATGAGCAGTTCTTC	TRBV7-9	TRBD1	NA	TRBJ2-1
CASSHGSGEGGYGYTF	TGTGCCAGCAGCCATGGTTCAGGGGAGGGTGGCTATGGCTACACCTTC	TRBV4-2	NA	NA	TRBJ1-2
CASSKRTGATEAFF	TGTGCCAGCAGCAAAAGGACAGGGGCGACTGAAGCTTTCTTT	TRBV9	TRBD1	NA	TRBJ1-1